Listed below are T cell receptor beta chains from one sample, sequenced in a study of blood T cell repertoires in COVID-19. Some clones are missing from TCRdb's copy, which holds only in-frame ones; the method was immunoSEQ multiplex PCR. Of 150,000 or so clones in the sample, less than 90% are singletons; the top ten hold approximately 24%. Sequencing was carried out using peripheral blood. Receptors originate from a man aged 55 to 70 with acute or convalescent COVID-19. Each CDR3 is given with its conserved first and last residue.

v_gene: TRBV12-5
j_gene: TRBJ1-1
CDR3aa: CASVKDGRLNTEAFF

v_gene: TRBV5-1
j_gene: TRBJ2-5
CDR3aa: CASSPYQETQYF

v_gene: TRBV5-1
j_gene: TRBJ1-2
CDR3aa: CASSPTTGFVGGYTF

v_gene: TRBV19
j_gene: TRBJ1-5
CDR3aa: CASSSPGQGAQPQHF

v_gene: TRBV3-1/TRBV3-2
j_gene: TRBJ2-3
CDR3aa: CASSQALAGTQYF

v_gene: TRBV7-2
j_gene: TRBJ1-1
CDR3aa: CASSLAPLQRRVTEAFF

v_gene: TRBV24-1
j_gene: TRBJ2-7
CDR3aa: CATSDTRSSDEQYF

v_gene: TRBV5-5
j_gene: TRBJ1-1
CDR3aa: CASSLGTGSSLAFF

v_gene: TRBV30
j_gene: TRBJ1-1
CDR3aa: CAWSPRNTEAFF

v_gene: TRBV7-9
j_gene: TRBJ1-2
CDR3aa: CASSLDSDMYGYTF

v_gene: TRBV7-6
j_gene: TRBJ1-1
CDR3aa: CASSFGHLDTEAFF

v_gene: TRBV27
j_gene: TRBJ2-2
CDR3aa: CASSFQPPGQNTGELFF

v_gene: TRBV27
j_gene: TRBJ2-7
CDR3aa: CASSDNPIAGGRDEQYF

v_gene: TRBV5-5
j_gene: TRBJ1-6
CDR3aa: CASRPGQVYYNSPLHF

v_gene: TRBV10-3
j_gene: TRBJ1-6
CDR3aa: CAISEGDSNNSPLHF

v_gene: TRBV9
j_gene: TRBJ2-5
CDR3aa: CASSVDYGSAGEAQYF

v_gene: TRBV5-1
j_gene: TRBJ1-4
CDR3aa: CASSRGQFATNEKLFF

v_gene: TRBV4-3
j_gene: TRBJ1-2
CDR3aa: CASSQDRGGYTF